The 21 T cell receptor beta chains presented below share a single source sample, sequenced in a study of T cells in Graves' hyperthyroidism and ophthalmopathy. The source material, RNA transcripts, was used to amplify TCR beta CDR3 regions. The TCR CDR3 was amplified in a first-round RT-PCR using the HTBI primer set. Each CDR3 protein is one row after TCRdb ran MiXCR on the multiplex PCR reads. The sample gives 700,000 to 950,000 distinct CDR3 sequences, 30% to 40% of which show up once; about a third is in the top ten. Sequenced sample: blood. These receptors were obtained from a woman aged 40-49 years with Graves' hyperthyroidism.

The chain joins TRBV29-1 to TRBJ2-7; D not resolved. Trimming pared 3 bases from V and 3 bases from J, leaving 12 bases between. Germline-derived CDR1 and CDR2 are SQVTM and ANQGSEA. The CDR3 is 13 amino acids. DNA for the CDR3: TGCAGCGTTGAGGATTGGTTGAACTACGAGCAGTACTTC. Translation gives CSVEDWLNYEQYF.

This clonotype has just a few counts. Compared with germline, one end of the junction differs, possibly owing to a read error. The rearrangement links TRBV10-3 to TRBJ2-2; 9 nucleotides line up with TRBD1. This CDR3 has 17 amino acids. Germline CDR1 reads ENHRY; CDR2 reads SYGVKD. The DNA of the CDR3 is TGTGCCAGCAGTGAGCCAGGGACAGGGAAGAACACCGGGGAGCCGTTTTTT. This gives the protein CASSEPGTGKNTGEPFF.

The J gene is TRBJ2-5, the V gene TRBV11-1; D remains ambiguous. This CDR3 is built from 12 residues. Trimming stripped 5 bases from V and 5 bases from J, with 9 bases between. The V gene's germline CDR1 is SGHAT and CDR2 FQDESV (reference sequence). The CDR3 spells CASSREVETQYF. DNA for the CDR3: TGTGCCAGCAGCAGGGAAGTGGAGACCCAGTACTTC.

This clonotype was counted at least ten times. The chain combines TRBV14 with TRBJ2-7, with no clear D. CDR1 is SGHDN, CDR2 FVKESK, per germline. Trimming pared 4 bases from V and 0 bases from J, leaving 10 bases between. The CDR3 is 14 residues long. This CDR3 reads CASSLSSSSYEQYF. CDR3 in DNA: TGTGCCAGCAGCCTTAGCTCCAGCTCCTACGAGCAGTACTTC.

Ten or more counts support this clonotype. The chain combines TRBV7-2 with TRBJ2-5; D is perhaps TRBD2 (6 bases). The CDR3 is 15 residues long. Deletions cut 5 bases from V and 5 bases from J, with 18 bases between. In germline, CDR1 is SGHTA, CDR2 FQGNSA. CDR3 in DNA: TGTGCCAGCAGCCCGAGACACGGCGGGGCGGAGACCCAGTACTTC. It translates to CASSPRHGGAETQYF.

The chain joins TRBV19 to TRBJ1-1; D might be TRBD1 (5 bases). The length of the CDR3 is 14 residues. V was shortened by 6 bases and J by 3 bases, with 14 bases between the two germline ends. The germline V gene encodes CDR1 LNHDA and CDR2 SQIVND (reference sequence). The CDR3 reads CASSAQGVYTEAFF. In DNA form, the CDR3 reads TGTGCCAGTAGCGCGCAGGGTGTTTACACTGAAGCTTTCTTT.

This clonotype was seen ten or more times. The chain couples TRBV24-1 to TRBJ2-7; D may be TRBD2 (6 bases). The CDR3 sequence is 15 residues long. Per germline, CDR1 KGHDR and CDR2 SFDVKD. V lost 7 bases and J lost 2, with 17 bases in between. The CDR3 DNA reads TGTGCCACCAGCGCGTCAGGGAGGCCCCCCTACGAGCAGTACTTC. Amino acids: CATSASGRPPYEQYF.

CDR3 nucleotide sequence: TGCAGTGCTAGTGGGGAGCAAGAGACCCAGTACTTC. The encoded protein is CSASGEQETQYF. V gene TRBV20-1 combines with J gene TRBJ2-5; tentatively, D is TRBD2 (5 bases). This CDR3 region has 12 residues. Per the germline V gene, CDR1 is DFQATT and CDR2 is SNEGSKA (reference sequence). V was trimmed by 3 bases and J by 2 bases, leaving 7 bases between them.

This clonotype occurred many times. The chain couples TRBV7-6 to TRBJ1-2; TRBD1 matches at 7 bases. The J segment lost 4 bases and the V segment lost 5 bases, leaving 13 bases of the junction unmatched. This CDR3 is 16 amino acids long. CDR1 and CDR2 from the germline V gene are SGHVS and FNYEAQ. The DNA for the CDR3 is TGTGCCAGCAGCCCTGAGACAGGGAGGAGAAGCTATGGCTACACCTTC. Translation: CASSPETGRRSYGYTF.

This chain connects TRBV9 to TRBJ2-5; no clear D gene. CDR3 size: 15 residues. Germline V gene data show CDR1 as SGDLS and CDR2 as YYNGEE. Deletions cut 0 bases from V and 11 bases from J, with 20 bases between. CDR3 in amino acids: CASSVGTGSTDTQYF. CDR3 sequence (DNA): TGTGCCAGCAGCGTAGGTACGGGTAGCACAGATACGCAGTACTTC.

The chain links TRBV7-8 to TRBJ1-3; TRBD1 agrees at 9 bases. From germline, CDR1 is SGHVS and CDR2 FQNEAQ. V trimming: 11 bases; J trimming: 4 bases; junction bases outside the gene matches: 9. The CDR3 has 14 amino acids. CDR3 sequence: CAGQQGARGNTIYF. The CDR3 region has the DNA TGTGCCGGACAACAGGGGGCACGGGGAAACACCATATATTTT.

The chain recombines TRBV28 with TRBJ2-7; no definite D call. Trimming removed 5 bases from V and 7 bases from J, with 18 bases in between. Germline V gene data show CDR1 as MDHEN and CDR2 as SYDVKM. The CDR3 spans 14 residues. As DNA, the CDR3 is TGTGCCAGCAGTCTCGCCGACCGGTTCGGGGAGCAGTACTTC. Protein sequence: CASSLADRFGEQYF.

This clonotype has only a few counts. The chain employs TRBV6-2 or TRBV6-3 and TRBJ1-6; 9 bases fit TRBD1. CDR1 and CDR2 from the germline V gene are MNHEY and SVGEGT. Trimming cost V 7 bases and J 6 bases; bases outside gene matches: 7. This CDR3 has 15 residues. In DNA, the CDR3 is TGTGCCAGCAACAGGGGGCAGCTATCTAATTCACCCCTCCACTTT. Protein: CASNRGQLSNSPLHF.

At least ten counts were recorded for this clonotype. V usage is TRBV5-1 and J usage is TRBJ1-3; 8 nucleotides line up with TRBD1. The ends lost 5 bases at V and 4 bases at J; junction bases unmatched: 5. CDR3 size: 14 residues. From germline, CDR1 is SGHRS and CDR2 YFSETQ. The CDR3 spells CASSNGQGGNTIYF. CDR3 DNA sequence: TGCGCCAGCAGTAACGGACAGGGCGGAAACACCATATATTTT.

CDR3 coding DNA: TGTGCCATCAGTGTAGAGAGAGGGGCCTACAATGAGCAGTTCTTC. Amino acid sequence: CAISVERGAYNEQFF. This rearrangement joins TRBV10-3 to TRBJ2-1; D tentatively fits TRBD1 or TRBD2 (5 bases each). With 4 bases removed from V and 2 bases from J, the gap between germline ends came to 12 bases. There are 15 residues in the CDR3. From germline, CDR1 is ENHRY and CDR2 SYGVKD.

This chain joins TRBV6-5 and TRBJ1-4, with D unclear. Germline V CDR1 and CDR2: MNHEY, SVGAGI. This CDR3 has 16 amino acids. V was clipped by 5 bases and J by 7 bases, with 20 bases between them. As DNA, the CDR3 is TGTGCCAGCAGTCCGGCGGGTCGGGAAGGTGCTGAAAAACTGTTTTTT. It specifies CASSPAGREGAEKLFF.

This clonotype was seen many times. The CDR3 region is CASSQNNNQPQHF. The CDR3 region has the DNA TGTGCCAGCAGCCAAAACAACAATCAGCCCCAGCATTTT. V and J are TRBV14 and TRBJ1-5; D uncertain. Germline V gives CDR1 SGHDN, CDR2 FVKESK. The V gene lost 2 bases and the J gene lost 3 bases, with 5 bases spanning the gap. The CDR3 consists of 13 residues.

The sample holds a few counts of this clonotype. This chain connects TRBV5-1 to TRBJ2-2; D is possibly TRBD2 (6 bases). The CDR3 extends over 14 amino acids. V was clipped by 5 bases and J by 0 bases, with 8 bases between them. Per the germline V gene, CDR1 is SGHRS and CDR2 is YFSETQ. CDR3 DNA: TGCGCCAGCAGGGAGGGCTCGAACACCGGGGAGCTGTTTTTT. It codes for CASREGSNTGELFF.

The chain couples TRBV7-9 to TRBJ2-3; 10 bases are shared with TRBD2. There are 15 residues in the CDR3. Trimming cost V 3 bases and J 5 bases; bases outside gene matches: 5. CDR1 is SEHNR, CDR2 FQNEAQ, per germline (reference sequence). The CDR3 protein is CASSLVVAGGDTQYF. CDR3 DNA sequence: TGTGCCAGCAGCTTGGTGGTAGCGGGAGGAGATACGCAGTATTTT.

This clonotype occurred many times. V gene TRBV24-1 combines with J gene TRBJ2-7; 9 nucleotides line up with TRBD1. The ends lost 11 bases at V and 7 bases at J; junction bases unmatched: 11. This CDR3 comprises 13 residues. Looked up from germline, CDR1 is KGHDR and CDR2 is SFDVKD. In nucleotides, the CDR3 is TGTGCCAAAAGCATGGACAGGGGCGCTGAGCAGTACTTC. The encoded protein is CAKSMDRGAEQYF.

This clonotype was picked up many times. V gene TRBV4-3 combines with J gene TRBJ2-5; D tentatively fits TRBD1 or TRBD2 (5 bases each). The length of the CDR3 is 15 residues. CDR1 and CDR2 from the germline V gene are LGHNA and YSLEER. V lost 1 base to trimming and J lost 0 bases, with 9 bases between them. CDR3 sequence reads: CASSQVGTDQETQYF. CDR3 nucleotides: TGCGCCAGCAGCCAAGTCGGGACGGACCAAGAGACCCAGTACTTC.